Given below is one T cell receptor beta chain in context. The antigen remains unidentified. The authors extracted RNA and reverse transcribed it into cDNA as the sequencing template. Libraries were prepared by immunoSEQ multiplex PCR; TCRdb keeps only in-frame clonotypes and omits some of them. The sample lists 150,000 or so clones; 40% to 50% were seen once. The data were taken from a study of CD8+ T cells in alopecia areata. About the study: Treated patients were given 5 to 10 mg oral tofacitinib twice daily.

Separation by sorting yielded CD4+ and CD8+ T cells from PBMCs. Study conclusions and caveats: Compared with normal scalp, lesional scalp had higher clonality and more expanded CD8+ clones. It was less clear whether patients shared TCRs than it was in mice, possibly because of HLA.

The CDR3 sequence is 11 residues long. The V gene lost 3 bases and the J gene lost 6 bases, with 9 bases spanning the gap. Germline V gene data show CDR1 as DFQATT and CDR2 as SNEGSKA (reference sequence). The TCR comes from a human donor with alopecia areata. The rearrangement links TRBV20-1 to TRBJ2-7; D may be TRBD2 (5 bases). The sequenced sample consisted of CD4+ T cells sorted from blood. The CDR3 is CSASSRGEQYF. The CDR3 DNA sequence: TGCAGTGCTAGTAGCCGGGGCGAGCAGTACTTC.